The TCR beta chain described here comes from a study of ipilimumab plus nivolumab after autologous stem cell transplantation. Germline V gene data show CDR1 as KGHSH and CDR2 as LQKENI. The CDR3 consists of 13 residues. V shed 2 bases and J shed 3 bases, with 5 bases lying between them. This table comes from immunoSEQ multiplex PCR, and its TCRdb copy is limited to in-frame clones, with some not included. Here the sample spans about 20,000 clones, 70% to 85% being singletons. The chain employs TRBV18 and TRBJ2-4; D remains unclear. The TCR comes from a male donor with diffuse large B-cell lymphoma. Sequencing used PBMCs, obtained in a trial of ipilimumab plus nivolumab as post-transplant consolidation. CDR3 in amino acids: CASSPGGKNIQYF. CDR3 coding DNA: TGTGCCAGCTCACCAGGCGGCAAAAACATTCAGTACTTC.